The clone carrying this T cell receptor beta chain occurred many times. Its antigen is not identified. These data come from a study of T cell repertoires in cytomegalovirus infection. Study outcomes and limitations: The ex vivo response was dominated by HLA-C-restricted CMV-specific TCR beta clonotypes.

TCRdb called the reads again in MiXCR, with one record for every CDR3 protein. The top ten clones hold over 12% of a sample with roughly 280,000 distinct CDR3 sequences, approximately 9% of them seen once. CDR1 and CDR2 from the germline V gene are SGHTA and FQGNSA. The CDR3 runs 13 residues. V gave up 3 bases and J gave up 7 bases, with 9 bases separating them. The sequence was obtained from a human donor in good health (CMV status not recorded). Some clones in this sample may be carry-over from other donors' samples. The V call is TRBV7-2, the J call TRBJ1-4; the D is unclear. The material sequenced was PBMCs. CDR3 nucleotides: TGTGCCAGCAGCTTGAATGAGGGTGAAAAACTGTTTTTT. Its translation is CASSLNEGEKLFF.